Each of the 32 T cell receptor beta chains below was sequenced from the same sample in a study of T cell responses to AZD1222 COVID-19 vaccine. Assay: immunoSEQ multiplex PCR; the TCRdb copy retains only in-frame clones and omits some. The sample consists of more than 150,000 clones, about nine tenths of them appearing once. Specimen: peripheral blood, collected after recovery from COVID-19. All receptors derive from an adult who had recovered from COVID-19.

The chain combines TRBV18 with TRBJ2-5, with 13 bases aligning to TRBD2. In germline, CDR1 is KGHSH, CDR2 LQKENI. With 0 bases clipped from V and 2 bases from J, the junction kept 0 bases outside the gene matches. The CDR3 contains 16 residues. CDR3: CASSPPTSGGQETQYF. Here the CDR3 DNA reads TGTGCCAGCTCACCACCGACTAGCGGGGGGCAAGAGACCCAGTACTTC.

The chain joins TRBV29-1 to TRBJ2-1; the match to TRBD2 covers 9 bases. With V trimmed by 6 bases and J by 0 bases, 3 bases remained unmatched. Germline CDR1 and CDR2: SQVTM and ANQGSEA. The CDR3 sequence is 14 residues long. The CDR3 sequence: CSVGSGSSYNEQFF. For the CDR3, the DNA is TGCAGCGTCGGTAGCGGGAGCTCCTACAATGAGCAGTTCTTC.

The chain links TRBV19 to TRBJ1-1; no clear D gene. This CDR3 contains 13 residues. Trimming pared 3 bases from V and 6 bases from J, leaving 11 bases between. CDR1 and CDR2 (germline): LNHDA, SQIVND (reference sequence). This chain's CDR3 is CASSMGVGPEAFF. Here the CDR3 DNA reads TGTGCCAGTAGTATGGGAGTCGGCCCTGAAGCTTTCTTT. Complete variable domain (other parts from reference TRBV19 and TRBJ1-1): DGGITQSPKYLFRKEGQNVTLSCEQNLNHDAMYWYRQDPGQGLRLIYYSQIVNDFQKGDIAEGYSVSREKKESFPLTVTSAQKNPTAFYLCASSMGVGPEAFFGQGTRLTVV.

J is TRBJ2-7 and V is TRBV9; 9 positions agree with TRBD1. Germline V gene sequence: CDR1 SGDLS, CDR2 YYNGEE. V shed 4 bases and J 3 bases; nucleotides not matched to a gene: 8. The CDR3 loop spans 15 amino acids. The CDR3 here is CASSQTSGQGYEQYF. CDR3 in DNA: TGTGCCAGCAGCCAGACCTCGGGACAGGGCTACGAGCAGTACTTC.

This chain uses TRBV6-4 with TRBJ1-2; D remains unclear. The CDR3 has 13 residues. The V end was cut by 6 bases, the J end by 5 bases, with 13 bases between. Germline CDR1 is MRHNA and CDR2 is SNTAGT. The CDR3 bases are TGTGCCAGCAGCACGAGGGTAGGATATGGCTACACCTTC. Amino acids: CASSTRVGYGYTF.

The chain employs TRBV9 and TRBJ2-7; TRBD1 matches 9 bases. Germline CDR1 SGDLS, CDR2 YYNGEE. This CDR3 region has 15 residues. Trimming removed 0 bases from V and 2 bases from J; junction bases left unmatched: 3. In DNA form, the CDR3 reads TGTGCCAGCAGCGTAGGACAGGGGGGCCCCTACGAGCAGTACTTC. Translation gives CASSVGQGGPYEQYF. Full variable domain (outside the CDR3, taken from reference TRBV9 and TRBJ2-7): DSGVTQTPKHLITATGQRVTLRCSPRSGDLSVYWYQQSLDQGLQFLIQYYNGEERAKGNILERFSAQQFPDLHSELNLSSLELGDSALYFCASSVGQGGPYEQYFGPGTRLTVT.

The chain links TRBV25-1 to TRBJ1-6; 7 nucleotides line up with TRBD1. The CDR3 contains 14 residues. Germline-derived CDR1 and CDR2 are MGHDK and SYGVNS. V lost 4 bases and J lost 6; bases outside the gene matches: 3. CDR3 loop: CASSGTGTNSPLHF. Here the CDR3 DNA reads TGTGCCAGCAGTGGGACAGGCACTAATTCACCCCTCCACTTT.

The chain links TRBV3-1 (or the pseudogene TRBV3-2) to TRBJ1-1, with D unclear. The CDR3 has 14 amino acids. The V end was cut by 1 base, the J end by 1 base, with 7 bases between. Germline CDR1 reads LGHDT; CDR2 reads YNNKEL (reference sequence). As DNA, the CDR3 is TGTGCCAGCAGCCAAGGACGGGGGAACACTGAAGCTTTCTTT. Translating it yields CASSQGRGNTEAFF.

V usage is TRBV2 and J usage is TRBJ2-1; D uncertain. Germline CDR1 SNHLY, CDR2 FYNNEI. Deletions cut 4 bases from V and 5 bases from J, with 9 bases between. There are 13 residues in the CDR3. CDR3 coding DNA: TGTGCCAGCAGTGGGCTTGGCGACAATGAGCAGTTCTTC. Translation: CASSGLGDNEQFF.

This clone was counted once. The chain couples TRBV28 to TRBJ1-5; 8 bases agree with TRBD1. The ends lost 6 bases at V and 4 bases at J; junction bases unmatched: 11. The germline gives CDR1 MDHEN, CDR2 SYDVKM. The CDR3 covers 16 residues. This CDR3 reads CASSPTGAPVNQPQHF. The CDR3 bases are TGTGCCAGCAGCCCGACAGGGGCCCCCGTAAATCAGCCCCAGCATTTT.

The chain carries TRBV29-1 and TRBJ1-3; D gene unclear. CDR1 is SQVTM and CDR2 is ANQGSEA in the germline V gene. This CDR3 has 14 amino acids. Trimming cost V 6 bases and J 2 bases, with 14 bases left between them. The CDR3 sequence: CSVGLGQAGNTIYF. In nucleotides, the CDR3 is TGCAGCGTGGGCCTTGGGCAGGCTGGAAACACCATATATTTT.

For this clone: At one end, the junction sequence differs from germline, possibly due to a read error. In nucleotides, the CDR3 is TGTGCCAGCAGCGACCGGGACCGAGGAAATTCACCCCTTCACTTT. Translated: CASSDRDRGNSPLHF. The V call is TRBV6-5, the J call TRBJ1-6; TRBD1 might be the D (5 bases). CDR1 is MNHEY, CDR2 SVGAGI, per germline. The CDR3 is 15 amino acids.

V usage is TRBV6-2 or TRBV6-3 and J usage is TRBJ1-1; D is possibly TRBD1 (5 bases). Trimming cost V 6 bases and J 11 bases, with 16 bases left between them. The germline V gene encodes CDR1 MNHEY and CDR2 SVGEGT. This CDR3 spans 12 amino acids. The CDR3 reads CASRPNRSLAFF. In nucleotides, the CDR3 is TGTGCCAGCAGGCCTAACAGGAGCCTTGCTTTCTTT.

The chain links TRBV5-4 to TRBJ1-4; 10 bases fit TRBD1. Trimming removed 4 bases from V and 8 bases from J; junction bases left unmatched: 8. CDR1 SGHNT and CDR2 YYREEE come from the germline V gene (reference sequence). The CDR3 spans 15 residues. The CDR3 region has the DNA TGTGCCAGCAGCCCCTTCGGGACAGGGGACGAAAAACTGTTTTTT. It yields the protein CASSPFGTGDEKLFF.

The chain uses TRBV19 and TRBJ1-1, with 10 bases identical to TRBD1. CDR1 is LNHDA and CDR2 is SQIVND in the germline V gene (reference sequence). The CDR3 extends over 15 amino acids. Trimming removed 6 bases from V and 2 bases from J; junction bases left unmatched: 6. The CDR3 spells CASRNRDRGNTEAFF. The CDR3 DNA reads as TGTGCCAGTAGGAACCGGGACAGGGGCAACACTGAAGCTTTCTTT.

J is TRBJ1-6 and V is TRBV19, with D possibly matching TRBD1 (5 bases). Trimming pared 3 bases from V and 9 bases from J, leaving 12 bases between. Germline CDR1 reads LNHDA; CDR2 reads SQIVND (reference sequence). This CDR3 contains 14 residues. This chain's CDR3 is CASSIGSGGSPLHF. The DNA for the CDR3 is TGTGCCAGTAGTATCGGGTCCGGGGGTTCACCCCTCCACTTT. The entire variable domain, with the rest obtained from reference TRBV19 and TRBJ1-6, is as follows: DGGITQSPKYLFRKEGQNVTLSCEQNLNHDAMYWYRQDPGQGLRLIYYSQIVNDFQKGDIAEGYSVSREKKESFPLTVTSAQKNPTAFYLCASSIGSGGSPLHFGNGTRLTVT.

The genes are TRBV11-2 and TRBJ2-1; 8 bases are a match to TRBD2. CDR3 length equals 17 residues. V shed 0 bases, J shed 5 bases, and the junction held 9 bases outside the gene matches. Germline values: CDR1 SGHAT, CDR2 FQNNGV. The CDR3 DNA is TGTGCCAGCAGCTTAGATCCAGCGGGGGCCAAAGACAATGAGCAGTTCTTC. Protein: CASSLDPAGAKDNEQFF.

The chain joins TRBV12-3 or TRBV12-4 to TRBJ2-5; D is perhaps TRBD1 (6 bases). The V gene lost 8 bases and the J gene lost 4 bases, with 14 bases spanning the gap. The CDR3 loop spans 13 amino acids. The CDR3 loop reads CASSTRRGETQYF. The CDR3 DNA follows: TGTGCCAGCTCGACCCGCAGGGGAGAGACCCAGTACTTC.

This clone was seen only a few times. V gene TRBV5-4 combines with J gene TRBJ2-3; no clear D. The CDR3 sequence is 12 residues long. The V end lost 1 base, the J end lost 4 bases, and 4 bases lay between the germline ends. Germline V gives CDR1 SGHNT, CDR2 YYREEE (reference sequence). The CDR3 is CASSLMSDTQYF. The CDR3 bases are TGTGCCAGCAGCTTGATGTCAGATACGCAGTATTTT.

The V gene is TRBV11-2, the J gene TRBJ1-4; 9 positions agree with TRBD1. The CDR3 sequence is 14 residues long. Germline CDR1 SGHAT, CDR2 FQNNGV. V was pared by 6 bases and J by 4 bases, with 3 bases of the junction left unmatched. The CDR3: CASSGTGHNEKLFF. As DNA, the CDR3 is TGTGCCAGCAGTGGGACAGGGCATAATGAAAAACTGTTTTTT.

The rearrangement links TRBV13 to TRBJ2-7; 8 bases are a match to TRBD1. There are 14 residues in the CDR3. Losses at the gene ends were 7 bases for V and 5 bases for J; bases not matched to a gene: 10. Germline loops: CDR1 PRHDT, CDR2 FYEKMQ (reference sequence). Written as DNA, the CDR3 is TGTGCCAGCACCGCTGCAGGGGGCGACCACGAGCAGTACTTC. Translating it yields CASTAAGGDHEQYF.

The rearrangement links TRBV25-1 to TRBJ2-4; D is perhaps TRBD1 (5 bases). Germline V gene lookup returns CDR1 MGHDK and CDR2 SYGVNS. With 3 bases removed from V and 0 bases from J, the gap between germline ends came to 9 bases. The CDR3 runs 15 residues. The CDR3 reads CASSETDTAKNIQYF. For the CDR3, the DNA is TGTGCCAGCAGTGAGACAGACACAGCCAAAAACATTCAGTACTTC.

CDR3 bases: TGTGCCAGCAGCCCGTTGGGGGGGAGCGAGCAGTACTTC. Its translation is CASSPLGGSEQYF. The gene calls are TRBV5-5 and TRBJ2-7, with 7 positions matching TRBD2. V lost 4 bases to trimming and J lost 6 bases; unmatched junction nucleotides: 7. CDR1 is SGHKS and CDR2 is YYEKEE in the germline V gene (reference sequence). The CDR3 length is 13 residues. Full variable domain (rest looked up from reference TRBV5-5 and TRBJ2-7): DAGVTQSPTHLIKTRGQQVTLRCSPISGHKSVSWYQQVLGQGPQFIFQYYEKEERGRGNFPDRFSARQFPNYSSELNVNALLLGDSALYLCASSPLGGSEQYFGPGTRLTVT.

This chain connects TRBV18 to TRBJ2-6; D not resolved. V lost 1 base and J lost 0, with 7 bases in between. The germline CDR1 and CDR2 sequences are KGHSH and LQKENI. CDR3 size: 16 residues. CDR3 DNA: TGTGCCAGCTCACCACAGTATAACTCTGGGGCCAACGTCCTGACTTTC. Protein sequence: CASSPQYNSGANVLTF.

The J gene is TRBJ2-5, the V gene TRBV7-2; D is perhaps TRBD2 (6 bases). The ends were cut back, 5 bases at V and 6 bases at J, with 16 bases in the middle. The CDR3 is made up of 14 amino acids. Germline values: CDR1 SGHTA, CDR2 FQGNSA. CDR3 protein: CASSVLTSTKTQYF. The CDR3 nucleotides read TGTGCCAGCAGCGTTCTCACTAGCACGAAGACCCAGTACTTC.

The chain combines TRBV9 with TRBJ1-2, with D possibly TRBD1 on 5 matching bases. Germline CDR1 and CDR2: SGDLS and YYNGEE. The CDR3 extends over 15 amino acids. V lost 3 bases, J lost 5 bases, and 17 bases lay in between. The chain's CDR3 is CASSESGFGRYGYTF. In nucleotides, the CDR3 is TGTGCCAGCAGCGAATCAGGGTTTGGGCGATATGGCTACACCTTC.

This chain joins TRBV6-5 and TRBJ2-3; D is possibly TRBD2 (7 bases). This CDR3 spans 14 amino acids. The germline V gene has CDR1 MNHEY and CDR2 SVGAGI. Trimming shortened V by 5 bases and J by 3 bases, and 12 bases separated the two germline ends. The DNA for the CDR3 is TGTGCCAGCAGTCCGGGGGGCCCAACAGATACGCAGTATTTT. It encodes CASSPGGPTDTQYF.

The chain uses TRBV15 and TRBJ2-3, with D hard to call. Per the germline V gene, CDR1 is LNHNV and CDR2 is YYDKDF (reference sequence). V dropped 1 base and J dropped 2 bases, with 10 bases sitting between them. CDR3 length equals 15 residues. This chain's CDR3 is CATSRGRIYTDTQYF. CDR3 in DNA: TGTGCCACCAGCAGAGGGCGGATTTACACAGATACGCAGTATTTT.

This clone came up once. This chain uses TRBV28 with TRBJ2-1; D unresolved. The germline CDR1 and CDR2 sequences are MDHEN and SYDVKM. CDR3 size: 13 residues. The V end lost 2 bases, the J end lost 7 bases, and 9 bases lay between the germline ends. CDR3 loop: CASSLPFRNEQFF. Here the CDR3 DNA reads TGTGCCAGCAGTTTACCCTTTAGAAATGAGCAGTTCTTC. Full variable domain (missing parts from reference TRBV28 and TRBJ2-1): DVKVTQSSRYLVKRTGEKVFLECVQDMDHENMFWYRQDPGLGLRLIYFSYDVKMKEKGDIPEGYSVSREKKERFSLILESASTNQTSMYLCASSLPFRNEQFFGPGTRLTVL.

The V call is TRBV4-1, the J call TRBJ1-2; a weak D match, TRBD1 (5 bases). The CDR3 is 16 residues long. V gave up 1 base and J gave up 2 bases, with 14 bases separating them. CDR1 and CDR2 (germline): MGHRA, YSYEKL. The CDR3, as DNA: TGCGCCAGCAGCCAAGCGCTGGGGGAACAGAACTATGGCTACACCTTC. Protein sequence: CASSQALGEQNYGYTF.

This rearrangement joins TRBV6-4 to TRBJ1-1, with D unclear. CDR3 length: 13 residues. Germline lookup yields CDR1 MRHNA and CDR2 SNTAGT. The ends were cut back, 5 bases at V and 5 bases at J, with 12 bases in the middle. The CDR3 bases are TGTGCCAGCAGTTATACCCTGGGGACTGAAGCTTTCTTT. Its protein is CASSYTLGTEAFF.

V gene TRBV28 combines with J gene TRBJ1-2; 8 bases are a match to TRBD1. Germline CDR1 and CDR2: MDHEN and SYDVKM. The CDR3 has 16 amino acids. V shed 3 bases and J 3 bases; nucleotides not matched to a gene: 9. The CDR3 region is CASSLSLWGQDYGYTF. The CDR3 bases are TGTGCCAGCAGTTTGTCCCTTTGGGGACAGGACTATGGCTACACCTTC.